The source of this T cell receptor (beta chain) is a study of glioma-infiltrating T cells. Whole-study context: Low-grade gliomas were grade II; glioblastomas were grade IV at initial diagnosis. Blood libraries targeted roughly 4.5- to 10-fold coverage of 750,000 to 1,000,000 T cells.

This clonotype has ten or more counts. The CDR3 runs to 13 residues. The V end was cut by 2 bases, the J end by 3 bases, with 8 bases between. CDR1 DFQATT and CDR2 SNEGSKA come from the germline V gene (reference sequence). Amplification of TCR alpha and beta CDR3 regions from RNA used iRepertoire nested multiplex PCR. Via MiXCR, TCRdb re-called the multiplex PCR reads, giving one row per CDR3 protein. The repertoire consists of 400,000 or so distinct CDR3 sequences, with around 45% occurring once and the leading ten covering 12%. The rearrangement links TRBV20-1 to TRBJ2-1, with D perhaps TRBD1 (5 bases). This receptor was taken from a human donor with low-grade glioma or glioblastoma, undergoing nonglioma brain surgery, or in good health (not recorded which). The sequencing sample was made of glioma tissue, nonneoplastic brain tissue, or PBMCs (not recorded which). The CDR3 reads CSARQGDYNEQFF. DNA of the CDR3: TGCAGTGCTAGACAGGGTGACTACAATGAGCAGTTCTTC.